The 27 T cell receptor beta chains below all came from one sample that was sequenced in a study of T-cell reconstitution after alpha-beta-depleted transplantation in children. Preparing the TCRbeta library involved the use of unique molecular identifiers. TCRdb reprocessed the PCR reads with MiXCR, giving one entry per CDR3 protein. The repertoire includes some 200,000 distinct CDR3 sequences, about 14% of them detected once, and under 15% sits in the top ten. The material sequenced was PBMCs from the stem cell graft donor, taken from the stem cell graft. The source is a human donor who donated a stem cell graft to a child with acute lymphoblastic leukemia.

This clonotype was found many times. The chain joins TRBV20-1 to TRBJ2-3; 7 bases map to TRBD2. This CDR3 has 14 residues. In germline, CDR1 is DFQATT, CDR2 SNEGSKA (reference sequence). V lost 8 bases and J lost 0; bases outside the gene matches: 8. The CDR3 protein is CSTQGEGSTDTQYF. The CDR3 nucleotides are TGCAGTACCCAAGGGGAGGGTAGCACAGATACGCAGTATTTT.

This clonotype was counted at least ten times. V and J are TRBV11-2 and TRBJ2-7, with D uncertain. This CDR3 spans 14 amino acids. CDR1 is SGHAT and CDR2 is FQNNGV in the germline V gene. The germline V and J ends were trimmed by 2 bases and 0 bases, with 8 bases remaining between them. Here the CDR3 DNA reads TGTGCCAGCAGCTTAAGGATCCTCTCCTACGAGCAGTACTTC. Translating gives CASSLRILSYEQYF.

The table lists this clonotype with a few counts. The CDR3 spells CASRNRDNTEAFF. CDR3 bases: TGTGCCAGCAGGAACAGGGATAACACTGAAGCTTTCTTT. The chain uses TRBV6-6 and TRBJ1-1; weak D call: TRBD1 (6 bases). The germline V gene has CDR1 MNHNY and CDR2 SVGAGI (reference sequence). V was cut by 6 bases and J by 2 bases, with 10 bases left in between. CDR3 length equals 13 residues.

The table lists this clonotype with many counts. This chain uses TRBV5-4 with TRBJ2-5; D is ambiguous. The CDR3 has 14 amino acids. Germline V gene sequence: CDR1 SGHNT, CDR2 YYREEE (reference sequence). V gave up 3 bases and J gave up 2 bases, with 11 bases separating them. CDR3 DNA sequence: TGTGCCAGCAGCTCCTCGTTGGGGCAAGAGACCCAGTACTTC. The encoded protein is CASSSSLGQETQYF.

This clonotype has a handful of counts. The V gene is TRBV5-1, the J gene TRBJ2-7; TRBD1 matches at 9 bases. The CDR3 contains 14 residues. Germline CDR1 is SGHRS and CDR2 is YFSETQ. With V trimmed by 3 bases and J by 2 bases, 3 bases remained unmatched. CDR3 amino acids: CASSSGQGTYEQYF. The CDR3 region has the DNA TGCGCCAGCAGCTCGGGACAGGGTACCTACGAGCAGTACTTC.

There are many counts of this clonotype. The chain links TRBV6-5 to TRBJ2-1; 10 nucleotides align to TRBD1. The CDR3 totals 16 residues. The junction had 8 bases not matched to a gene; V was cut back by 5 bases and J by 4 bases. CDR1 MNHEY and CDR2 SVGAGI come from the germline V gene. This chain's CDR3 is CASSRRRDRGYNEQFF. DNA of the CDR3: TGTGCCAGCAGTAGACGCCGGGACAGGGGTTACAATGAGCAGTTCTTC.

This clonotype came up many times. The CDR3 region is CASSWGNSYNEQFF. DNA of the CDR3: TGTGCCAGCAGTTGGGGGAACTCCTACAATGAGCAGTTCTTC. V usage is TRBV12-3 or TRBV12-4 and J usage is TRBJ2-1, with D perhaps TRBD1 or TRBD2 (5 bases each). Trimming pared 4 bases from V and 0 bases from J, leaving 7 bases between. The CDR3 length is 14 residues.

This clonotype turned up a few times. This chain links TRBV7-2 with TRBJ2-2, with 8 nucleotides matching TRBD1. V was pared by 3 bases and J by 6 bases, with 6 bases of the junction left unmatched. The CDR3 runs to 15 residues. Germline-derived CDR1 and CDR2 are SGHTA and FQGNSA. The CDR3 here is CASSFPRTGSGELFF. The CDR3 nucleotides read TGTGCCAGCAGCTTCCCTAGGACAGGGTCCGGGGAGCTGTTTTTT.

In the case of this clonotype: A much more abundant neighbour one base away suggests this may be a read error. This rearrangement joins TRBV23-1 to TRBJ2-3; 9 bases match TRBD1. TRBV23-1 is annotated as an ORF whose role is uncertain. The V gene end was trimmed by 4 bases and the J gene end by 1 base; junction bases not matched to a gene: 15. The CDR3 is 19 amino acids. The CDR3 reads CASSPSRTGDPGGTDTQYF. In nucleotides, the CDR3 is TGCGCCAGCAGTCCATCGAGGACAGGGGATCCAGGCGGCACAGATACGCAGTATTTT.

Many counts were recorded for this clonotype. The chain is built from TRBV5-1 and TRBJ2-1; TRBD2 matches at 10 bases. After removal of 0 bases from V and 6 bases from J, the junction contained 9 bases not matched to a gene. Germline V gene sequence: CDR1 SGHRS, CDR2 YFSETQ. This CDR3 has 17 amino acids. CDR3 coding DNA: TGCGCCAGCAGCTTGGTGGCTAGCGGGAGCAGTGGCAATGAGCAGTTCTTC. Protein sequence: CASSLVASGSSGNEQFF.

This clonotype was detected many times. The chain employs TRBV5-1 and TRBJ2-7; 7 bases agree with TRBD1. The CDR3 covers 15 residues. The trim removed 1 base at V and 6 bases at J, leaving 10 bases unmatched. Looked up from germline, CDR1 is SGHRS and CDR2 is YFSETQ. The CDR3 DNA reads as TGCGCCAGCAGCTTGCCAAGGACAGGATCAACCGAGCAGTACTTC. The encoded protein is CASSLPRTGSTEQYF.

This clonotype showed up many times. The chain joins TRBV6-5 to TRBJ2-2; TRBD1 agrees at 12 bases. This CDR3 contains 17 residues. V trimming: 6 bases; J trimming: 5 bases; junction bases outside the gene matches: 10. Germline V gene data show CDR1 as MNHEY and CDR2 as SVGAGI. CDR3 coding DNA: TGTGCCAGCAGGCCCGGGACAGGGGGCACGGGGACCGGGGAGCTGTTTTTT. Its translation is CASRPGTGGTGTGELFF.

This clonotype was counted ten times or more. The genes are TRBV6-1 and TRBJ2-3; no definite D call. From germline, CDR1 is MNHNS and CDR2 SASEGT. The V gene lost 7 bases and the J gene lost 0 bases, with 8 bases spanning the gap. The CDR3 totals 13 residues. The DNA of the CDR3 is TGTGCCAGCAAAAGCGCTAGCACAGATACGCAGTATTTT. Translating it yields CASKSASTDTQYF.

This clonotype was picked up a small number of times. This chain connects TRBV10-2 to TRBJ1-3; TRBD1 matches 7 bases. Germline CDR1 is WSHSY and CDR2 is SAAADI. The CDR3 totals 14 residues. The ends lost 7 bases at V and 0 bases at J; junction bases unmatched: 3. In DNA, the CDR3 is TGCGCCAGCACTGACAGGGCCTCTGGAAACACCATATATTTT. Translated, it gives CASTDRASGNTIYF.

This clonotype came up a few times. The chain combines TRBV5-1 with TRBJ1-2, with D perhaps TRBD1 (5 bases). Germline CDR1 is SGHRS and CDR2 is YFSETQ. The V end was cut by 4 bases, the J end by 1 base, with 14 bases between. The CDR3 covers 15 residues. The CDR3 region is CASSPGGDLNYGYTF. CDR3 bases: TGCGCCAGCAGCCCGGGGGGGGATCTTAACTATGGCTACACCTTC.

This clonotype was observed at least ten times. The chain couples TRBV29-1 to TRBJ1-1; tentative D call: TRBD1 (5 bases). The CDR3 has 13 amino acids. V was pared by 7 bases and J by 1 base, with 13 bases between. Per the germline V gene, CDR1 is SQVTM and CDR2 is ANQGSEA. The CDR3 protein is CSGWAGANTEAFF. The CDR3 bases are TGCAGCGGGTGGGCCGGGGCGAACACTGAAGCTTTCTTT.

This clonotype was detected ten times or more. The chain has TRBV7-8 and TRBJ1-5; the D is unclear. The CDR3 spans 15 residues. Looked up from germline, CDR1 is SGHVS and CDR2 is FQNEAQ. The V end was cut by 5 bases, the J end by 2 bases, with 13 bases between. The CDR3 DNA reads as TGTGCCAGCAGCCGGTCCCGTTTTGGCAATCAGCCCCAGCATTTT. It yields the protein CASSRSRFGNQPQHF. Full variable domain (rest looked up from reference TRBV7-8 and TRBJ1-5): GAGVSQSPRYKVAKRGQDVALRCDPISGHVSLFWYQQALGQGPEFLTYFQNEAQLDKSGLPSDRFFAERPEGSVSTLKIQRTQQEDSAVYLCASSRSRFGNQPQHFGDGTRLSIL.

This clonotype was detected many times. The V gene is TRBV6-4, the J gene TRBJ2-3; no definite D call. Germline lookup yields CDR1 MRHNA and CDR2 SNTAGT. Trimming removed 10 bases from V and 1 base from J, with 12 bases in between. The CDR3 is made up of 13 amino acids. In DNA form, the CDR3 reads TGTGCCACTGGGATCTCGGGCACAGATACGCAGTATTTT. Translation: CATGISGTDTQYF.

This clonotype showed up many times. V and J are TRBV29-1 and TRBJ2-7, with unresolved D. The V gene's germline CDR1 is SQVTM and CDR2 ANQGSEA. The V gene lost 4 bases and the J gene lost 1 base, with 11 bases spanning the gap. The CDR3 runs 13 residues. DNA for the CDR3: TGCAGCGTTGCCAGCCAATTATCCTACGAGCAGTACTTC. Protein sequence: CSVASQLSYEQYF.

The rearrangement uses TRBV12-3 or TRBV12-4 and TRBJ2-7; 11 bases map to TRBD2. The CDR3 extends over 15 amino acids. Trimming took 6 bases from V and 6 from J; bases not matched to a gene: 10. The CDR3 bases are TGTGCCAGCAGCTCACATAGCGGGAGGGCTCTCGAGCAGTACTTC. Translated: CASSSHSGRALEQYF.

The chain recombines TRBV18 with TRBJ1-4, with D perhaps matching TRBD1 (5 bases). Trimming removed 8 bases at V and 5 bases at J, with 12 bases between. The CDR3 extends over 13 amino acids. Germline V CDR1 and CDR2: KGHSH, LQKENI. This chain's CDR3 is CASKKTVNEKLFF. The CDR3 DNA reads as TGTGCCAGCAAAAAGACAGTCAATGAAAAACTGTTTTTT.

This clonotype appeared many times. This chain joins TRBV6-5 and TRBJ2-3; possibly TRBD1 for D (5 bases). The CDR3 contains 15 residues. V lost 5 bases to trimming and J lost 0 bases, with 12 bases between them. Germline lookup yields CDR1 MNHEY and CDR2 SVGAGI. Here the CDR3 reads CASSNRRASTDTQYF. The CDR3 nucleotides are TGTGCCAGCAGTAACAGGAGAGCTAGCACAGATACGCAGTATTTT.

There are many counts of this clonotype. The rearrangement joins TRBV6-5 to TRBJ1-4, with TRBD1 matching 12 bases. The ends lost 6 bases at V and 8 bases at J; junction bases unmatched: 13. Per germline, CDR1 MNHEY and CDR2 SVGAGI. The CDR3 extends over 17 amino acids. The CDR3 DNA reads TGTGCCAGCAGCCTTGTTCGGGACAGGGGGCGTGGAGAAAAACTGTTTTTT. This codes for CASSLVRDRGRGEKLFF.

This clonotype has just a few counts. The rearrangement links TRBV27 to TRBJ2-4; no definite D call. The CDR3 loop spans 17 amino acids. CDR1 and CDR2 from the germline V gene are MNHEY and SMNVEV (reference sequence). Trimming pared 3 bases from V and 0 bases from J, leaving 15 bases between. Here the CDR3 reads CASSLSSVQLAKNIQYF. The CDR3 DNA is TGTGCCAGCAGTTTGTCTTCTGTACAGCTAGCCAAAAACATTCAGTACTTC.

This clonotype has a count of ten or more. The chain couples TRBV11-2 to TRBJ1-1, with D maybe TRBD1 (5 bases). CDR3 length: 15 amino acids. The V end lost 1 base, the J end lost 5 bases, and 14 bases lay between the germline ends. Germline CDR1 reads SGHAT; CDR2 reads FQNNGV. CDR3 residues: CASSLVPGRLTEAFF. The CDR3 DNA follows: TGTGCCAGCAGCTTAGTCCCGGGACGCCTAACTGAAGCTTTCTTT. Looking up the rest from reference TRBV11-2 and TRBJ1-1 gives the full variable domain: EAGVAQSPRYKIIEKRQSVAFWCNPISGHATLYWYQQILGQGPKLLIQFQNNGVVDDSQLPKDRFSAERLKGVDSTLKIQPAKLEDSAVYLCASSLVPGRLTEAFFGQGTRLTVV.

This clonotype occurred many times. The rearrangement links TRBV5-1 to TRBJ2-3, with 7 bases aligning to TRBD2. Per the germline V gene, CDR1 is SGHRS and CDR2 is YFSETQ. The CDR3 runs 16 residues. The V segment lost 4 bases and the J segment 3 bases; nucleotides outside the gene matches: 11. The CDR3 DNA is TGCGCCAGCAGCCCCGTGGGCGGGAGAGGAACAGATACGCAGTATTTT. Its translation is CASSPVGGRGTDTQYF.

This clonotype has a count of ten or more. The genes are TRBV10-2 and TRBJ2-1, with 9 bases identical to TRBD2. Germline assignment: CDR1 WSHSY and CDR2 SAAADI. This CDR3 has 17 residues. Trimming cost V 6 bases and J 6 bases; bases outside gene matches: 15. CDR3 in DNA: TGCGCCAGCAGACGCGGCAGAGGGCGGGAGGGGTCCAATGAGCAGTTCTTC. Amino acids: CASRRGRGREGSNEQFF.